This T cell receptor beta chain emerged from a study of shared clonotypes between healthy human individuals. Whole-study results and caveats: For sorted subsets, rarefaction showed incomplete sequencing despite large depth.

CD45RO-negative, CCR7-selected cells formed the naive CD8 fraction, which excluded terminally differentiated effector memory CD45RA+ cells. Trimming stripped 0 bases from V and 2 bases from J, with 11 bases between. Looked up from germline, CDR1 is PRHDT and CDR2 is FYEKMQ (reference sequence). The CDR3 loop spans 15 amino acids. Repertoires were generated with immunoSEQ multiplex PCR, while TCRdb's copy carries only in-frame clones and drops some. The sample carries a few million clones, 85% to 95% recorded once. To note about this clone: Its matching antigen is unknown.

The V call is TRBV13, the J call TRBJ2-7; perhaps TRBD1 as D (6 bases). Sequencing was carried out using naive CD8+ T cells from PBMCs. This TCR was sampled from a man aged 18 to 29 in good health. Some clones in this sample may be carry-over from other donors' samples. The chain's CDR3 is CASSLGTGTTYEQYF. The DNA for the CDR3 is TGTGCCAGCAGCTTAGGGACAGGTACGACCTACGAGCAGTACTTC.